Below are 11 T cell receptor beta chains sequenced from a single sample in a study of beta chain features in type 1 diabetes. The whole isolated RNA underwent reverse transcription, so sequencing captured expressed TCRB transcripts. Generated by immunoSEQ multiplex PCR, the TCRdb table keeps only in-frame clones and is missing some. The table has about 620,000 clones, about 16% seen once. Material for sequencing was naive CD4+ T cells from blood. Receptors were obtained from a man aged 18 to 29 in good health.

In its sample, this clone was seen a few times. The gene calls are TRBV7-9 and TRBJ2-2; 7 bases match TRBD1. The CDR3 has 17 amino acids. Germline CDR1 and CDR2: SEHNR and FQNEAQ (reference sequence). V lost 5 bases, J lost 0 bases, and 9 bases stayed unmatched. The CDR3 is CASSPRTGDANTGELFF. The CDR3 region has the DNA TGTGCCAGCAGCCCCCGGACAGGAGACGCGAACACCGGGGAGCTGTTTTTT.

The rearrangement uses TRBV7-2 and TRBJ2-7; 10 bases align to TRBD1. V lost 8 bases, J lost 4 bases, and 8 bases stayed unmatched. Looked up from germline, CDR1 is SGHTA and CDR2 is FQGNSA. This CDR3 contains 14 residues. CDR3 in amino acids: CASRMGQGRYEQYF. The CDR3 coding sequence is TGTGCCAGCCGAATGGGACAGGGGCGGTACGAGCAGTACTTC.

This clone has only a few counts. This chain uses TRBV7-2 with TRBJ1-5; TRBD1 is a possible D gene (5 bases). Germline V gene lookup returns CDR1 SGHTA and CDR2 FQGNSA. This CDR3 has 13 residues. Trimming took off 1 base at V and 11 bases at J, with 12 bases between the two ends. CDR3 coding DNA: TGTGCCAGCAGCTTAGTAGGGGCTACAGCCCAGCATTTT. Amino acids: CASSLVGATAQHF.

In its sample, this clone was seen a few times. The chain joins TRBV4-2 to TRBJ2-2; D gene unclear. With 1 base removed from V and 2 bases from J, the gap between germline ends came to 11 bases. Per germline, CDR1 LGHNA and CDR2 YNFKEQ. The CDR3 spans 16 residues. The CDR3 reads CASSQVPGPNTGELFF. In nucleotides, the CDR3 is TGTGCCAGCAGCCAAGTTCCTGGCCCCAACACCGGGGAGCTGTTTTTT.

This clone has just a few counts. The J gene is TRBJ2-1, the V gene TRBV4-2, with unresolved D. This CDR3 is built from 15 residues. V lost 3 bases and J lost 0, with 9 bases in between. Germline-derived CDR1 and CDR2 are LGHNA and YNFKEQ. CDR3: CASSQGSSSYNEQFF. As DNA, the CDR3 is TGTGCCAGCAGCCAGGGCTCTAGCTCCTACAATGAGCAGTTCTTC.

This clone has a handful of counts. The chain couples TRBV6-6 to TRBJ1-6, with TRBD1 identical over 9 bases. This CDR3 spans 16 amino acids. Germline lookup yields CDR1 MNHNY and CDR2 SVGAGI (reference sequence). V lost 6 bases to trimming and J lost 7 bases; unmatched junction nucleotides: 10. Here the CDR3 DNA reads TGTGCCAGCAGCAGTACCGGGACAGGGACCAATTCACCCCTCCACTTT. Translating it yields CASSSTGTGTNSPLHF.

This clone was observed a few times. The chain is built from TRBV9 and TRBJ1-2; D may be TRBD1 (6 bases). CDR3 length: 17 amino acids. Trimming cost V 7 bases and J 4 bases, with 26 bases left between them. The germline V gene encodes CDR1 SGDLS and CDR2 YYNGEE. The CDR3 sequence is CASSKGVKAGQGYGYTF. CDR3 nucleotide sequence: TGTGCCAGCTCCAAGGGGGTTAAGGCAGGGCAAGGCTATGGCTACACCTTC.

V gene TRBV7-3 combines with J gene TRBJ2-7; 11 bases agree with TRBD1. This CDR3 has 15 residues. Trimming cost V 5 bases and J 6 bases; bases outside gene matches: 9. Germline values: CDR1 SGHTA, CDR2 FQGTGA. Here the CDR3 DNA reads TGTGCCAGCAGCCCTTCACCCGGGACAGGGGGCGAGCAGTACTTC. Protein: CASSPSPGTGGEQYF.

This clone occurred a few times. The chain recombines TRBV28 with TRBJ1-2, with D unresolved. The CDR3 has 15 amino acids. Per germline, CDR1 MDHEN and CDR2 SYDVKM. V was cut by 6 bases and J by 2 bases, with 16 bases left in between. The CDR3 region is CASRRVWTENYGYTF. The CDR3 coding sequence is TGTGCCAGCAGGCGGGTCTGGACGGAGAACTATGGCTACACCTTC.

This clone has only a few counts. The gene calls are TRBV2 and TRBJ1-6, with D maybe TRBD1 (6 bases). V lost 4 bases and J lost 6, with 13 bases in between. CDR1 SNHLY and CDR2 FYNNEI come from the germline V gene. The CDR3 is made up of 15 amino acids. CDR3 in amino acids: CASSGRGRSNSPLHF. The CDR3 DNA reads TGTGCCAGCAGTGGCCGGGGGCGATCTAATTCACCCCTCCACTTT.

This clone was picked up a small number of times. The chain recombines TRBV10-3 with TRBJ1-1, with D hard to call. Germline CDR1 ENHRY, CDR2 SYGVKD. The CDR3 spans 14 residues. The germline V and J ends were trimmed by 7 bases and 0 bases, with 12 bases remaining between them. The CDR3 sequence: CAITPGPMNTEAFF. The CDR3 DNA sequence: TGTGCCATCACCCCCGGGCCTATGAACACTGAAGCTTTCTTT.